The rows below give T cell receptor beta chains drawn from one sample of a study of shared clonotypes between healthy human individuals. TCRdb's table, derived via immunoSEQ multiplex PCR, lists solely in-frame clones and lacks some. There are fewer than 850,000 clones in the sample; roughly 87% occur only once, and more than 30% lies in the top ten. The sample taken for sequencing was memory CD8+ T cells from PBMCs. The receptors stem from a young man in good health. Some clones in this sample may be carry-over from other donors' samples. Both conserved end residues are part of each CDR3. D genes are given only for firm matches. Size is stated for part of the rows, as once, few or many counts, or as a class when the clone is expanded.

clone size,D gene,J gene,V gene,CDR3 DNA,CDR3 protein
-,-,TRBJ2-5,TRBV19,TGTGCCAGTAGTAGCCGGGGGCGGGAGTTCGGAGAGACCCAGTACTTC,CASSSRGREFGETQYF
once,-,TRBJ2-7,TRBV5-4,TGTGCCAGCCACCAAACCGGGGGCTCCTACGAGCAGTACTTC,CASHQTGGSYEQYF
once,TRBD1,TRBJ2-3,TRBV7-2,TGTGCCAGCAGAGACCCCCGGGACAGTTTTTTAGCAGATACGCAGTATTTT,CASRDPRDSFLADTQYF
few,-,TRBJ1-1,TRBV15,TGTGCCACCAGCCCTAGGTGGGGGATCACTGAAGCTTTCTTT,CATSPRWGITEAFF
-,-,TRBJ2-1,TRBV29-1,TGCAGCGTGGCTGGGGGGGCCACCTACAATGAGCAGTTCTTC,CSVAGGATYNEQFF
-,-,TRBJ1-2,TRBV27,TGTGCCAGCAGAGGATTACTCGCCCCCTATGGCTACACCTTC,CASRGLLAPYGYTF
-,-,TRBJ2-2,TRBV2,TGTGCCAGCAGGAGCGAACACCGGGGAGCTGTTTTT,CASRSEHRGAVF
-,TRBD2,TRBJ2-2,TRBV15,TGTGCCACCAGCAGAAATCTAGCGGGAGACCCCACCGGGGAGCTGTTTTTT,CATSRNLAGDPTGELFF
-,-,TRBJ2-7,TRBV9,TGTGCCAGCAGCGAGGGCGGATCCTCCTACGAGCAGTACTTC,CASSEGGSSYEQYF
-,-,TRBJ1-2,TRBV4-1,TGCGCCAGCAGCCAAACCGACCTTTCCAGCTATGGCTACACCTTC,CASSQTDLSSYGYTF
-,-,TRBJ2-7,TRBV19,TGTGCCAGTAGTATATGGGACACCCCCTACGAGCAGTACTTC,CASSIWDTPYEQYF
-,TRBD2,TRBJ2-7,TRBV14,TGTGCCAGCAGCCAAGGGTGGGGACTAGGCGAGCAGTACTTC,CASSQGWGLGEQYF
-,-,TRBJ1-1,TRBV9,TGTGCCAGCGGAAAGGGCAGGGGTGGCATGAACACTGAAGCTTTCTTT,CASGKGRGGMNTEAFF
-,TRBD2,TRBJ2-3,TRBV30,TGTGCCTCTACGACGTGGGCGGGAGCGGGAGATACGCAGTATTTT,CASTTWAGAGDTQYF
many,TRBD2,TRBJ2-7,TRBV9,TGTGCCAGCAGCGTATCAGGGACTAGCGGGACCGAGCAGTACTTC,CASSVSGTSGTEQYF
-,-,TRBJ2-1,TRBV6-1,TGTGCCAGCAGTGAAGATTTGAACAGGGGGGGTTACAATGAGCAGTTCTTC,CASSEDLNRGGYNEQFF
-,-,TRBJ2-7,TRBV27,TGTGCCAGCAGACCAAGGGGCCCCTACGAGCAGTACTTC,CASRPRGPYEQYF
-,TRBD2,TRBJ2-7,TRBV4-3,TGCGCCAGCAGCCTCCTGTCGGGGGGCAGCGGGGGGAGCTCCTACGAGCAGTACTTC,CASSLLSGGSGGSSYEQYF
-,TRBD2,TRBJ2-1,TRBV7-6,TGTGCCAGCAGCCGATCTAGCGGGAGTCTCTACAATGAGCAGTTCTTC,CASSRSSGSLYNEQFF
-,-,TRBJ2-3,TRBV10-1,TGCGCCAGCAGTGAGAGTCCGGGGCGAAGCGCAGATACGCAGTATTTT,CASSESPGRSADTQYF
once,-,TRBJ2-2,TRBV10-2,TGCGCCAGCCAACGAGCCGGGGAGCTGTTTTTT,CASQRAGELFF
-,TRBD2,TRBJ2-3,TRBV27,TGTGCCAGCAGTTCCTCTAGCGGGGAGATCACAGATACGCAGTATTTT,CASSSSSGEITDTQYF
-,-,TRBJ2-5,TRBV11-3,TGTGCCAGCAGCTCCAGAAACGGGACAGCCGGGGGGACCCAGTACTTC,CASSSRNGTAGGTQYF
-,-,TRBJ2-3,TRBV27,TGTGCCAGCAGTTCCCACCTCCACAGCACAGATACGCAGTATTTT,CASSSHLHSTDTQYF
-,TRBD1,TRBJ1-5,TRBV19,TGTGCCAGTAGTACGGACAGGGCGATTAATCAGCCCCAGCATTTT,CASSTDRAINQPQHF
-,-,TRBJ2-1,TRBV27,TGTGCCAGCAGTTTAGCCGGAGGGACCGCGGGTGAGCAGTTCTTC,CASSLAGGTAGEQFF
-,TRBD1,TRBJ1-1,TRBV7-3,TGTGCCAGCAGCCTCAACCGGGGGACAGACACTGAAGCTTTCTTT,CASSLNRGTDTEAFF
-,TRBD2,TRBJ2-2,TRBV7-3,TGTGCCAGCAGCTCCGGAAATAGCGGGTTTTCAGGGGAGCTGTTTTTT,CASSSGNSGFSGELFF
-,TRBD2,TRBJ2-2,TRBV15,TGTGCCACCAGCAGAGTGCGGGAGGGCCGAAGGGAGCTGTTTTTT,CATSRVREGRRELFF
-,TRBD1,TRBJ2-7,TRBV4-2,TGTGCCAGCAGCCAATACCGGACAGGGCCCTACGAGCAGTACTTC,CASSQYRTGPYEQYF
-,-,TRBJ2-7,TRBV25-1,TGTGCCAGCAGTGAATATGGGAATCCAGTGAACTTC,CASSEYGNPVNF
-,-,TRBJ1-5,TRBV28,TGTGCCAGCAGTTGGGGTCAGCCCCAGCATTTT,CASSWGQPQHF
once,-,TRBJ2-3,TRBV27,TGTGCCAGCAGTTCGAATTTAGTGGTTGCTACGCAGTATTTT,CASSSNLVVATQYF
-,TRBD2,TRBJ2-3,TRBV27,TGTGCCAGCAGTTCGAGGGGAGGGTGGGCACCTAGCACAGATACGCAGTATTTT,CASSSRGGWAPSTDTQYF
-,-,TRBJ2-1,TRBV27,TGTGCCAGCAACTTTCCCAATGAGCAGTTCTTC,CASNFPNEQFF
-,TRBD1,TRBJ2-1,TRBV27,TGTGCCAGCAGTTTTAACCAGGGGGCAAGGCTCTACAATGAGCAGTTCTTC,CASSFNQGARLYNEQFF
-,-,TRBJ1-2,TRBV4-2,TGTGCCAGCAGCCCCCTGGGAGCAGGGATTGACTACACCTTC,CASSPLGAGIDYTF
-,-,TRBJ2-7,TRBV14,TGTGCCAGCAGCCAAGGGCAGTGGGCGGGCTACGAGCAGTACTTC,CASSQGQWAGYEQYF
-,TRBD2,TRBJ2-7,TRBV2,TGTGCCAGCAGCGACAGACTAGCGGGGTCCCGCGAGCAGTACTTC,CASSDRLAGSREQYF
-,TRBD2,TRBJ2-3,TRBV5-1,TGCGCCAGCAGCCCCGGGACTAGCGGGGGAGATACGCAGTATTTT,CASSPGTSGGDTQYF
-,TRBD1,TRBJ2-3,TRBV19,TGTGGTTCGAGACAGGGGCCAGATACGCAGTATTTT,CGSRQGPDTQYF